Listed here is a single T cell receptor (beta chain). This sample stems from a study of blood T cell repertoires in COVID-19. Study overall: Material from acute and convalescent COVID-19 was sourced from the United States, Italy and Spain. The analysed material was cDNA or gDNA that came from T cells, B-cell-depleted T cells, or PBMCs.

How the authors handled the data: Amplification from reference gene primers served as the basis for estimated nucleated cell counts. Sequenced by immunoSEQ multiplex PCR; TCRdb stores in-frame clones only, minus some. V and J calls and clone size are copied from that table; D and trimming were computed from the DNA. The sample lists 250,000 to 300,000 clones; less than 90% were seen once. The CDR3 length is 14 residues. CDR1 and CDR2 from the germline V gene are MGHRA and YSYEKL. V dropped 4 bases and J dropped 7; count of bases not matched to a gene: 8. The chain links TRBV4-1 to TRBJ1-1, with 8 bases fitting TRBD1. Material for sequencing was peripheral blood. The receptor's source is a woman in her twenties or thirties with COVID-19, enrolled during active disease. For the CDR3, the DNA is TGCGCCAGCAGCCGATCAGGGGGCGCGGATGAAGCTTTCTTT. Translation gives CASSRSGGADEAFF.